A selection of T cell receptor beta chains follows, all from one sample in a study of cytomegalovirus exposure and HLA in healthy donors. Clones were read by immunoSEQ multiplex PCR, and TCRdb kept only the in-frame ones, dropping some. Here the sample spans over 150,000 clones, around 80% being singletons. The sequenced sample consisted of PBMCs. These receptors all stem from a woman between 35 and 50 years old in good health and CMV-seronegative. Each CDR3 is given with its conserved first and last residue. The D gene is left open where the match is weak. Clone sizes are given selectively: once, few, many, or a class where the clone is expanded.

clone size: few; J gene: TRBJ1-2; D gene: TRBD1; V gene: TRBV10-3; CDR3 DNA: TGTGCCATCAGTTCCGGGACAGGAGGCGGGAAAGGCTACACCTTC; CDR3 protein: CAISSGTGGGKGYTF
clone size: NA; J gene: TRBJ2-7; D gene: TRBD1; V gene: TRBV10-3; CDR3 DNA: TGTGCCATCAGTGAGTCGACAGGGTCCTACGAGCAGTACTTC; CDR3 protein: CAISESTGSYEQYF
clone size: NA; J gene: TRBJ2-3; D gene: TRBD2; V gene: TRBV4-1; CDR3 DNA: TGCGCCAGCAGCCCTGCGCTAGCGGGAGGAAATACGCAGTATTTT; CDR3 protein: CASSPALAGGNTQYF
clone size: NA; J gene: TRBJ2-3; D gene: TRBD2; V gene: TRBV4-1; CDR3 DNA: TGCGCCAGCAGCCAAGAGGTGGGGGGGGGCACAGATACGCAGTATTTT; CDR3 protein: CASSQEVGGGTDTQYF
clone size: NA; J gene: TRBJ2-1; D gene: TRBD2; V gene: TRBV10-2; CDR3 DNA: TGCGCCAGCAGTGAGCCTCCGGGACTAGTCAATGAGCAGTTCTTC; CDR3 protein: CASSEPPGLVNEQFF
clone size: NA; J gene: TRBJ1-5; D gene: TRBD1; V gene: TRBV5-5; CDR3 DNA: TGTGCCAGCAGCCCGGGGACAGGCCGCAATCAGCCCCAGCATTTT; CDR3 protein: CASSPGTGRNQPQHF
clone size: NA; J gene: TRBJ2-5; D gene: TRBD2; V gene: TRBV28; CDR3 DNA: TGTGCCAGCCATAGCGGGACTCAAGAGACCCAGTACTTC; CDR3 protein: CASHSGTQETQYF
clone size: once; J gene: TRBJ1-2; D gene: NA; V gene: TRBV6-6; CDR3 DNA: TGTGCCAGCCGCCCGGAGACCTATGGCTACACCTTC; CDR3 protein: CASRPETYGYTF
clone size: NA; J gene: TRBJ1-2; D gene: TRBD1; V gene: TRBV5-1; CDR3 DNA: TGCGCCAGCAGCTTGGGGGACAGGGGTTTAGATGGCTACACCTTC; CDR3 protein: CASSLGDRGLDGYTF
clone size: NA; J gene: TRBJ1-1; D gene: TRBD1; V gene: TRBV19; CDR3 DNA: TGTGCCAGTAGACGGGGACAGATGAACACTGAAGCTTTCTTT; CDR3 protein: CASRRGQMNTEAFF
clone size: NA; J gene: TRBJ2-2; D gene: TRBD1; V gene: TRBV5-1; CDR3 DNA: TGCGCCAGCAGCGGGGGACAGGGGACGTACACCGGGGAGCTGTTTTTT; CDR3 protein: CASSGGQGTYTGELFF
clone size: NA; J gene: TRBJ1-5; D gene: TRBD1; V gene: TRBV5-1; CDR3 DNA: TGCGCCAGCAGCTTCGAACAGGGGGGACAGCCCCAGCATTTT; CDR3 protein: CASSFEQGGQPQHF
clone size: NA; J gene: TRBJ1-1; D gene: NA; V gene: TRBV11-2; CDR3 DNA: TGTGCCAGCCGCCTGAGGGACTTCACTGAAGCTTTCTTT; CDR3 protein: CASRLRDFTEAFF
clone size: few; J gene: TRBJ2-1; D gene: TRBD2; V gene: TRBV7-9; CDR3 DNA: TGTGCCAGCAGCCCAGCGGGAGGGCCGGTGAACAATGAGCAGTTCTTC; CDR3 protein: CASSPAGGPVNNEQFF
clone size: NA; J gene: TRBJ2-7; D gene: NA; V gene: TRBV5-1; CDR3 DNA: TGCGCCAGCAGCTTGGCCTTGAGTTCCTACGAGCAGTACTTC; CDR3 protein: CASSLALSSYEQYF
clone size: once; J gene: TRBJ2-1; D gene: TRBD2; V gene: TRBV27; CDR3 DNA: TGTGCCAGCAGTTTCCACGGGAGGTCCAATGAGCAGTTCTTC; CDR3 protein: CASSFHGRSNEQFF
clone size: NA; J gene: TRBJ2-1; D gene: NA; V gene: TRBV28; CDR3 DNA: NA; CDR3 protein: CASSFGTGTFF
clone size: NA; J gene: TRBJ2-3; D gene: NA; V gene: TRBV5-4; CDR3 DNA: TGTGCCAGCAGCCCCATACAGGTTAGCACAGATACGCAGTATTTT; CDR3 protein: CASSPIQVSTDTQYF
clone size: NA; J gene: TRBJ2-5; D gene: NA; V gene: TRBV4-2; CDR3 DNA: TGTGCCAGCAGCCAAGGTCTAGCTTCTTGGGAGACCCAGTACTTC; CDR3 protein: CASSQGLASWETQYF
clone size: NA; J gene: TRBJ2-7; D gene: NA; V gene: TRBV2; CDR3 DNA: TGTGCCAGCAGGGCCCAGTCCTACGAGCAGTACTTC; CDR3 protein: CASRAQSYEQYF
clone size: NA; J gene: TRBJ2-3; D gene: NA; V gene: TRBV25-1; CDR3 DNA: TGTGCCAGCAGTGGAAACCGAGGACAGTCCACTAGCACAGATACGCAGTATTTT; CDR3 protein: CASSGNRGQSTSTDTQYF
clone size: once; J gene: TRBJ2-3; D gene: TRBD2; V gene: TRBV7-8; CDR3 DNA: TGTGCCAGCAGGGGGATGGGACTAGCTTTCATGGATACGCAGTATTTT; CDR3 protein: CASRGMGLAFMDTQYF
clone size: NA; J gene: TRBJ2-1; D gene: NA; V gene: TRBV2; CDR3 DNA: TGTGCCAGCAGTCCAGATTACAATGAGCAGTTCTTC; CDR3 protein: CASSPDYNEQFF
clone size: NA; J gene: TRBJ1-3; D gene: NA; V gene: TRBV7-8; CDR3 DNA: TGTGCCAGCAGCTTACTCAGGCAATCTGGAAACACCATATATTTT; CDR3 protein: CASSLLRQSGNTIYF
clone size: NA; J gene: TRBJ1-1; D gene: TRBD1; V gene: TRBV7-2; CDR3 DNA: TGTGCCCCCCTCGGGCGGGGACAGTCTGAGACTGAAGCTTTCTTT; CDR3 protein: CAPLGRGQSETEAFF
clone size: NA; J gene: TRBJ2-5; D gene: TRBD1; V gene: TRBV19; CDR3 DNA: TGTGCCAGTAGCCTAAGACAGGGTTGGGAGACCCAGTACTTC; CDR3 protein: CASSLRQGWETQYF
clone size: NA; J gene: TRBJ1-3; D gene: TRBD1; V gene: TRBV5-1; CDR3 DNA: TGCGCCAGCAGAACAGGGGATTCTGGAAACACCATATATTTT; CDR3 protein: CASRTGDSGNTIYF
clone size: NA; J gene: TRBJ2-1; D gene: TRBD1; V gene: TRBV7-9; CDR3 DNA: TGTGCCAGCAGCCGTCCGGGACAGGGGATGAATGAGCAGTTCTTC; CDR3 protein: CASSRPGQGMNEQFF
clone size: NA; J gene: TRBJ1-2; D gene: NA; V gene: TRBV6-1; CDR3 DNA: TGTGCCAGCAGTCCTGTGCCACAAAACTATGGCTACACCTTC; CDR3 protein: CASSPVPQNYGYTF
clone size: NA; J gene: TRBJ2-1; D gene: NA; V gene: TRBV11-2; CDR3 DNA: TGTGCCAGCAGCCCTCGGAGCTCCTACAATGAGCAGTTCTTC; CDR3 protein: CASSPRSSYNEQFF
clone size: few; J gene: TRBJ2-7; D gene: TRBD1; V gene: TRBV6-5; CDR3 DNA: TGTGCCAGCAGACCCGTTACAGGGGCTGGTTACGAGCAGTACTTC; CDR3 protein: CASRPVTGAGYEQYF
clone size: NA; J gene: TRBJ2-2; D gene: TRBD1; V gene: TRBV7-2; CDR3 DNA: TGTGCCAGCAGCCTAATACAGGGGGCGCGCACCGGGGAGCTGTTTTTT; CDR3 protein: CASSLIQGARTGELFF
clone size: few; J gene: TRBJ1-4; D gene: TRBD1; V gene: TRBV6-6; CDR3 DNA: TGTGCCAGCAGATCCGGGACAGCTAATGAAAAACTGTTTTTT; CDR3 protein: CASRSGTANEKLFF
clone size: NA; J gene: TRBJ1-1; D gene: TRBD1; V gene: TRBV7-2; CDR3 DNA: TGTGCCAGCAGCTTAGCGCCATTAGCAGGGGGAGGCACTGAAGCTTTCTTT; CDR3 protein: CASSLAPLAGGGTEAFF
clone size: NA; J gene: TRBJ2-7; D gene: TRBD1; V gene: TRBV30; CDR3 DNA: TGTGCCTGGAAATTCGGGACAGGGGACTACGAGCAGTACTTC; CDR3 protein: CAWKFGTGDYEQYF
clone size: NA; J gene: TRBJ2-1; D gene: TRBD1; V gene: TRBV5-1; CDR3 DNA: TGCGCCAGCAGCTTTGACAGGGCAGGGGAGCAGTTCTTC; CDR3 protein: CASSFDRAGEQFF
clone size: NA; J gene: TRBJ1-5; D gene: NA; V gene: TRBV5-5; CDR3 DNA: TGTGCCAGCAGCTTGGTATCAGGTAGCAATCAGCCCCAGCATTTT; CDR3 protein: CASSLVSGSNQPQHF
clone size: NA; J gene: TRBJ2-6; D gene: NA; V gene: TRBV10-2; CDR3 DNA: TGCGCCAGCACCAATGATGAGGGGGACTCTGGGGCCAACGTCCTGACTTTC; CDR3 protein: CASTNDEGDSGANVLTF
clone size: few; J gene: TRBJ2-7; D gene: NA; V gene: TRBV7-9; CDR3 DNA: TGTGCCAGCAGCTATAGCTCCTACGAGCAGTACTTC; CDR3 protein: CASSYSSYEQYF
clone size: NA; J gene: TRBJ2-7; D gene: NA; V gene: TRBV5-1; CDR3 DNA: TGCGCCAGCAGCCAGGCCTACGAGCAGTACTTC; CDR3 protein: CASSQAYEQYF
clone size: NA; J gene: TRBJ2-6; D gene: TRBD1; V gene: TRBV6-6; CDR3 DNA: TGTGCCAGCAGTCGCAGGGGGCCTGGGGCCAACGTCCTGACTTTC; CDR3 protein: CASSRRGPGANVLTF
clone size: NA; J gene: TRBJ2-4; D gene: NA; V gene: TRBV28; CDR3 DNA: TGTGCCAGCAGCCCTCAGGGGACACTAGCCAAAAACATTCAGTACTTC; CDR3 protein: CASSPQGTLAKNIQYF
clone size: NA; J gene: TRBJ1-2; D gene: TRBD1; V gene: TRBV19; CDR3 DNA: TGTGCCAGTAGTTCCATAGGGGACAGGAACTATGGCTACACCTTC; CDR3 protein: CASSSIGDRNYGYTF
clone size: many; J gene: TRBJ2-3; D gene: TRBD2; V gene: TRBV6-4; CDR3 DNA: TGTGCCAGCAGTGGAAATAGCGGGAGCACAGATACGCAGTATTTT; CDR3 protein: CASSGNSGSTDTQYF
clone size: NA; J gene: TRBJ1-2; D gene: NA; V gene: TRBV6-5; CDR3 DNA: TGTGCCAGCACGACGGGGGGGGCTCTCTATGGCTACACCTTC; CDR3 protein: CASTTGGALYGYTF
clone size: NA; J gene: TRBJ1-3; D gene: NA; V gene: TRBV6-1; CDR3 DNA: TGTGCCAGCAGGGAACAGGCGCTCTCTGGAAACACCATATATTTT; CDR3 protein: CASREQALSGNTIYF
clone size: once; J gene: TRBJ1-1; D gene: TRBD1; V gene: TRBV7-9; CDR3 DNA: TGTGCCAGCGTACAGGGGGCGGGTACTGAAGCTTTCTTT; CDR3 protein: CASVQGAGTEAFF
clone size: few; J gene: TRBJ2-4; D gene: NA; V gene: TRBV7-2; CDR3 DNA: TGTGCCAGCAGCTCGCGGACAGGAGGGGTAGCCAAAAACATTCAGTACTTC; CDR3 protein: CASSSRTGGVAKNIQYF
clone size: NA; J gene: TRBJ1-2; D gene: TRBD1; V gene: TRBV10-3; CDR3 DNA: TGTGCCATCAGTGAGTCGTGGACAGGGTCCTCCTATGGCTACACCTTC; CDR3 protein: CAISESWTGSSYGYTF
clone size: few; J gene: TRBJ2-3; D gene: NA; V gene: TRBV5-1; CDR3 DNA: TGCGCCAGCAGCTTGGCCACAGTAACAGATACGCAGTATTTT; CDR3 protein: CASSLATVTDTQYF
clone size: once; J gene: TRBJ1-1; D gene: NA; V gene: TRBV28; CDR3 DNA: TGTGCCAGCAGTTTAGGGTCAGGGACTGAAGCTTTCTTT; CDR3 protein: CASSLGSGTEAFF
clone size: NA; J gene: TRBJ1-3; D gene: NA; V gene: TRBV6-1; CDR3 DNA: TGTGCCAGCAGTCCTAATGGAAACACCATATATTTT; CDR3 protein: CASSPNGNTIYF
clone size: NA; J gene: TRBJ1-6; D gene: TRBD1; V gene: TRBV11-2; CDR3 DNA: TGTGCCAGCAGCTTAGGAGGCTCCGGGACAGTCGACCACTTT; CDR3 protein: CASSLGGSGTVDHF
clone size: NA; J gene: TRBJ2-1; D gene: TRBD2; V gene: TRBV4-1; CDR3 DNA: TGCGCCAGCAGCCAGGGGCGGGGGGTAAATTACAATGAGCAGTTCTTC; CDR3 protein: CASSQGRGVNYNEQFF